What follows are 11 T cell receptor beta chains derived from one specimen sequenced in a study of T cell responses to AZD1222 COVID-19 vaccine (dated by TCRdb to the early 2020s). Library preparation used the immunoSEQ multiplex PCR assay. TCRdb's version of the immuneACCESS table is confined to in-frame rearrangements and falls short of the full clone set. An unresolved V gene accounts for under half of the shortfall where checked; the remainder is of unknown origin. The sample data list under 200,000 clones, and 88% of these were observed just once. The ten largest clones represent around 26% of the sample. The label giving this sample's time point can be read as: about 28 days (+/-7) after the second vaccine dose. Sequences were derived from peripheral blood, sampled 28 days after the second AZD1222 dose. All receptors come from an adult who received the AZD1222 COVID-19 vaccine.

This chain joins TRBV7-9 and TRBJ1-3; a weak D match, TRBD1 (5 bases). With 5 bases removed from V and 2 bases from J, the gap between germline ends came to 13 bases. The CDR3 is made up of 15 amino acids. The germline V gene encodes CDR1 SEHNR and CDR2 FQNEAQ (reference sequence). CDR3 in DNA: TGTGCCAGCAGCCCCCAGGGCTCTCCTGGAAACACCATATATTTT. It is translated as CASSPQGSPGNTIYF.

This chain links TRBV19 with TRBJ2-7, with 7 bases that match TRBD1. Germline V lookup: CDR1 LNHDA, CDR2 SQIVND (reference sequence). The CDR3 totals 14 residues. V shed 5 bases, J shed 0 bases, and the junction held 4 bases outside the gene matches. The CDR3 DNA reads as TGTGCCAGTAGTGTAGGGACAGTCTCCTACGAGCAGTACTTC. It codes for CASSVGTVSYEQYF.

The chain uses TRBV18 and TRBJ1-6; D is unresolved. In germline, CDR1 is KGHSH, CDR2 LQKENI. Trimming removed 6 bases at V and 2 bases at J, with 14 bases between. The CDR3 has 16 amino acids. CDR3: CASSPRAQPYNSPLHF. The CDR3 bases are TGTGCCAGCTCCCCTCGGGCGCAGCCCTATAATTCACCCCTCCACTTT. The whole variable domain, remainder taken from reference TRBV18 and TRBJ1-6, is NAGVMQNPRHLVRRRGQEARLRCSPMKGHSHVYWYRQLPEEGLKFMVYLQKENIIDESGMPKERFSAEFPKEGPSILRIQQVVRGDSAAYFCASSPRAQPYNSPLHFGNGTRLTVT.

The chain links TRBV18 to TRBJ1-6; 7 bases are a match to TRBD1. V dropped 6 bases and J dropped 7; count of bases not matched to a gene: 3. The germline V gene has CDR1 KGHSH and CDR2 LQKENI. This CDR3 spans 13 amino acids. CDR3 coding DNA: TGTGCCAGCTCTCAACAGGGGAATTCACCCCTCCACTTT. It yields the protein CASSQQGNSPLHF.

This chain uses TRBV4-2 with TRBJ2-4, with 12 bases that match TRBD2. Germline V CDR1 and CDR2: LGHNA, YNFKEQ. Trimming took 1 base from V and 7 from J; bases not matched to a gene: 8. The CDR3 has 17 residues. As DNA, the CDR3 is TGTGCCAGCAGCCAAGGGACTAGCGGGATAGGGGTGAACATTCAGTACTTC. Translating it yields CASSQGTSGIGVNIQYF.

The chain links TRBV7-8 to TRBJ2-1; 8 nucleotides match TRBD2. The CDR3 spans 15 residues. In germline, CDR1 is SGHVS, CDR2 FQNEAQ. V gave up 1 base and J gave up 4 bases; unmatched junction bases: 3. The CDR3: CASSLEAGAYNEQFF. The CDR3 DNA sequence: TGTGCCAGCAGCTTAGAAGCGGGAGCGTACAATGAGCAGTTCTTC.

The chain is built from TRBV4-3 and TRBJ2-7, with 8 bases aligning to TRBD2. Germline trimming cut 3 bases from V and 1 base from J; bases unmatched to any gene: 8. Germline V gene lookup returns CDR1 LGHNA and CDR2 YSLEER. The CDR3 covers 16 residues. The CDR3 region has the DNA TGCGCCAGCAGCCATAAAACGACTAGCGAGTCCTACGAGCAGTACTTC. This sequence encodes CASSHKTTSESYEQYF.

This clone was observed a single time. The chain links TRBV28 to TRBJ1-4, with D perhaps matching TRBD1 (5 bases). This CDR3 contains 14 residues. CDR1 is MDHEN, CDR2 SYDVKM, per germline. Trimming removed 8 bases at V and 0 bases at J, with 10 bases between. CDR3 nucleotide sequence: TGTGCCAGCGGAGGAGGGGCAACTAATGAAAAACTGTTTTTT. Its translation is CASGGGATNEKLFF. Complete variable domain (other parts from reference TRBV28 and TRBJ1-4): DVKVTQSSRYLVKRTGEKVFLECVQDMDHENMFWYRQDPGLGLRLIYFSYDVKMKEKGDIPEGYSVSREKKERFSLILESASTNQTSMYLCASGGGATNEKLFFGSGTQLSVL.

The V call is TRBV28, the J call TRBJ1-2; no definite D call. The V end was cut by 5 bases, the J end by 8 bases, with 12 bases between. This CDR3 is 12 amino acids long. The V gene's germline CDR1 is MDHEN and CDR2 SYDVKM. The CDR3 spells CASSRPLKGYTF. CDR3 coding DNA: TGTGCCAGCAGTCGCCCCCTGAAGGGCTACACCTTC.

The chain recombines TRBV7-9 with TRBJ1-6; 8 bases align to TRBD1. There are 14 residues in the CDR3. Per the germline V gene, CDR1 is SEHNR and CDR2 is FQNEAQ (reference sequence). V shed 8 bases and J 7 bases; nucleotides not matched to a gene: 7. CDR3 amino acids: CASDFGTGNSPLHF. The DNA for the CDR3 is TGTGCCAGCGACTTTGGGACAGGAAATTCACCCCTCCACTTT.

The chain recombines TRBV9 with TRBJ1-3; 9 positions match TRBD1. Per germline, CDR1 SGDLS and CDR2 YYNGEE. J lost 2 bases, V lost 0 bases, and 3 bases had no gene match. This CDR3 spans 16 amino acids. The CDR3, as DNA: TGTGCCAGCAGCGTAGGGGGACAGGGTACTGGAAACACCATATATTTT. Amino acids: CASSVGGQGTGNTIYF.